A selection of T cell receptor beta chains follows, all from one sample in a study of quantifying T cell responses using KT2 cells. TCRdb independently ran MiXCR on the UMI-ligation and nested PCR reads; one entry per CDR3 protein. The table shows about 30,000 distinct CDR3 sequences, with 7.3% occurring only once. Source material: PBMCs spiked with cells of the T cell clone KT2. The receptors were gathered from a human donor. CDR3s include the opening cysteine and the closing phenylalanine or tryptophan.

v_gene	len	j_gene	CDR3aa
TRBV25-1	15	TRBJ1-3	CASSDWTGSGNTIYF
TRBV30	15	TRBJ1-2	CAWSVIRVLDYGYTF
TRBV24-1	12	TRBJ2-5	CATSDSYEAQYF
TRBV20-1	11	TRBJ2-3	CSAFSPDTQYF
TRBV29-1	18	TRBJ2-1	CSVDPDSWLQSSYNEQFF
TRBV6-2/TRBV6-3	12	TRBJ1-5	CASADSNQPQHF
TRBV13	14	TRBJ1-2	CASSSRQGFSGYTF
TRBV10-3	13	TRBJ2-3	CAIRQGTTDTQYF
TRBV5-6	12	TRBJ1-5	CASSLSGQPQHF
TRBV6-4	14	TRBJ2-1	CASSEASGRDEQFF
TRBV10-1	11	TRBJ1-1	CASSGETEAFF
TRBV12-3/TRBV12-4	14	TRBJ1-4	CASRPGGSREKLFF
TRBV7-2	15	TRBJ1-2	CASADGRRTFYGYTF
TRBV7-9	14	TRBJ2-3	CASSPDGSTDTQYF
TRBV6-2/TRBV6-3	15	TRBJ2-7	CASGVDRGPIYEQYF
TRBV20-1	14	TRBJ2-7	CSARSPQGNYEQYF
TRBV6-4	14	TRBJ2-3	CASSDSQGADTQYF
TRBV6-1	16	TRBJ2-1	CASIPFRRDSYNEQFF
TRBV2	15	TRBJ2-2	CASSGVVLGTGELFF
TRBV4-2	15	TRBJ1-1	CASRSGQNLNTEAFF
TRBV5-1	15	TRBJ1-1	CASSLGYMGESEAFF
TRBV7-3	16	TRBJ1-5	CASSSSRGRFEQPQHF
TRBV6-6	14	TRBJ2-3	CASSLTEGTDTQYF
TRBV20-1	14	TRBJ2-7	CSARNRGGTYEQYF
TRBV10-3	15	TRBJ2-7	CAISEGQVSSYEQYF
TRBV12-3/TRBV12-4	16	TRBJ2-3	CASSLVAGPSTDTQYF
TRBV2	16	TRBJ2-3	CASSTLRGTRTDTQYF
TRBV12-3/TRBV12-4	14	TRBJ1-5	CASSRTGAYQPQHF
TRBV19	15	TRBJ1-2	CASSTSGTYGKGYTF
TRBV7-2	14	TRBJ1-1	CASSSDRGREAAFF
TRBV10-1	14	TRBJ2-2	CASSETDPTGELFF
TRBV27	17	TRBJ2-7	CASSQLAGGSPVSEQYF
TRBV7-9	11	TRBJ1-1	CASNEGPGAFF
TRBV3-1	17	TRBJ2-6	CASSQPRDRAGANVLTF
TRBV19	15	TRBJ2-7	CASGAGTSGGYEQYF
TRBV20-1	14	TRBJ1-2	CSARDWEGGYGYTF
TRBV19	15	TRBJ2-7	CASSIGQAFSYEQYF
TRBV6-2/TRBV6-3	14	TRBJ2-7	CASSRAGSIREQYF
TRBV6-2/TRBV6-3	17	TRBJ2-3	CASRRGLAGPPTDTQYF
TRBV12-3/TRBV12-4	18	TRBJ2-1	CASSLPTQLGGGYNEQFF
TRBV4-3	15	TRBJ2-1	CASSFEAGGYNEQFF
TRBV7-6	16	TRBJ1-2	CASSLAAGQAYAGYTF
TRBV5-1	16	TRBJ2-3	CASSSTGQGASDTQYF
TRBV11-2	17	TRBJ2-5	CASSWAASGSTQETQYF
TRBV24-1	12	TRBJ2-3	CATSGGTDTQYF
TRBV27	14	TRBJ2-1	CASRARGPNNEQFF
TRBV20-1	16	TRBJ2-7	CSATGESGGPPYEQYF
TRBV25-1	16	TRBJ2-5	CASSEGLGSYQETQYF
TRBV3-1	15	TRBJ2-4	CASSNRLAGAVIQYF